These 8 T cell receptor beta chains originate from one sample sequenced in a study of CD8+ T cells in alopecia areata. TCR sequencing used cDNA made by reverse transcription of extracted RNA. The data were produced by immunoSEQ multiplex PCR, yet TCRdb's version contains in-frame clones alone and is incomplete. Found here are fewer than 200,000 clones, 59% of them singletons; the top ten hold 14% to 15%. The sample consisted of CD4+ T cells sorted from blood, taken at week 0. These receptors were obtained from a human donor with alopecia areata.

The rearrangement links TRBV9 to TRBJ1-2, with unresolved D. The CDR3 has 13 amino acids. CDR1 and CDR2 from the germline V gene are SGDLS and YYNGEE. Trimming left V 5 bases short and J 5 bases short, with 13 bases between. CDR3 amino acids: CASRGIAVYGYTF. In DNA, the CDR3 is TGTGCCAGCAGGGGGATAGCAGTTTATGGCTACACCTTC.

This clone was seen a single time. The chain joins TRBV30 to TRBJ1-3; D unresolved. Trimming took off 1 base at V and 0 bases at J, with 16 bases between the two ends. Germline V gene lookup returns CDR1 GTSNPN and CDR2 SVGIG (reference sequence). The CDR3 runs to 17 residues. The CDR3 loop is CAWSALLPSHSGNTIYF. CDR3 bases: TGTGCCTGGAGTGCATTGCTCCCGTCGCACTCTGGAAACACCATATATTTT.

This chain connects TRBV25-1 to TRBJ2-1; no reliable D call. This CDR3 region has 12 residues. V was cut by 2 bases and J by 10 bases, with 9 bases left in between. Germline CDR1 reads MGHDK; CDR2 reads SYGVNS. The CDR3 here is CASSESAAEQFF. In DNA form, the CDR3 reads TGTGCCAGCAGTGAAAGCGCGGCGGAGCAGTTCTTC.

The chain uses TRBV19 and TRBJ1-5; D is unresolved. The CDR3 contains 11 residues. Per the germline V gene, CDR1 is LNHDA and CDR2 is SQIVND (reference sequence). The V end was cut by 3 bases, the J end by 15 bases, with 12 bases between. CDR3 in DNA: TGTGCCAGTAGTATCTCGGAAGTTCTGCATTTT. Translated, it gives CASSISEVLHF.

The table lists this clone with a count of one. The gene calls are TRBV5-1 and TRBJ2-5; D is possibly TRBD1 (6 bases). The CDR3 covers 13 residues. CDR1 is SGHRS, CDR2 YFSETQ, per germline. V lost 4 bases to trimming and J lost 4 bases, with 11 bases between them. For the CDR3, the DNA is TGCGCCAGCAGCCAGGACAGTACAGAGACCCAGTACTTC. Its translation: CASSQDSTETQYF.

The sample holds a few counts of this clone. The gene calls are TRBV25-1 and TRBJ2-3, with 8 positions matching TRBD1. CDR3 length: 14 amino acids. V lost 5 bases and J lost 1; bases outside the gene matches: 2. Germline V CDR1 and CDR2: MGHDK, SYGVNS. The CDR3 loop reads CASSKDRGTDTQYF. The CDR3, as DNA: TGTGCCAGCAGTAAGGACAGGGGCACAGATACGCAGTATTTT.

Here the CDR3 DNA reads TGCGCCAGCAGCTTGGTGGAGGACAGGGGGGCCACTGAAGCTTTCTTT. It codes for CASSLVEDRGATEAFF. The V and J genes are TRBV5-1 and TRBJ1-1; 10 bases are shared with TRBD1. This CDR3 comprises 16 residues. CDR1 is SGHRS and CDR2 is YFSETQ in the germline V gene. After removal of 0 bases from V and 4 bases from J, the junction contained 6 bases not matched to a gene.

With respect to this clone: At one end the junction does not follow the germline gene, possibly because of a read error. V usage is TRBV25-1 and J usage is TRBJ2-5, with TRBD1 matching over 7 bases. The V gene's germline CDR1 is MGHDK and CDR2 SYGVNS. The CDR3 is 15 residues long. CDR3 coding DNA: TGTGCCAGCTGTGACTTCAAAGGGGGCGGGGAGACCCAGTACTTC. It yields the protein CASCDFKGGGETQYF.